This TCR beta chain was captured in a study of T cells in Graves' hyperthyroidism and ophthalmopathy. The J segment lost 6 bases and the V segment lost 6 bases, leaving 7 bases of the junction unmatched. The CDR3 covers 12 residues. Germline-derived CDR1 and CDR2 are SQVTM and ANQGSEA. Each diagnosis was grounded in clinical symptoms, serum thyroxine and TRAb, thyroid ultrasound, and orbital computed tomography. There were TCR beta CDR3 regions amplified from RNA transcripts. The primer set for the first-round RT-PCR of the TCR CDR3 was HTBI. In TCRdb, the multiplex PCR reads were re-called with MiXCR into one record per CDR3 protein. The table records around 620,000 distinct CDR3 sequences, about 43% of them present only once.

V usage is TRBV29-1 and J usage is TRBJ1-2; TRBD1 matches at 7 bases. This clonotype was obtained from an adult woman with Graves' disease, either hyperthyroidism or ophthalmopathy (not recorded which). Source material: peripheral blood or thyroid tissue (not recorded which). This CDR3 reads CSVAGTVDGYTF. CDR3 in DNA: TGCAGCGTCGCGGGGACAGTTGATGGCTACACCTTC.